These T cell receptor beta chains were read from a single sample in a study of blood T cell repertoires in COVID-19. Sequencing was performed with immunoSEQ multiplex PCR; in TCRdb, only in-frame clones are kept and a portion is missing. The table records roughly 230,000 clones, approximately 80% of them present only once. The sequencing sample was made of peripheral blood. All receptors derive from a man aged 35 to 55 with acute or convalescent COVID-19. Both conserved end residues are part of each CDR3. Fields, in order: clone size, J gene, V gene, D gene, CDR3 DNA, CDR3 protein. A D gene is named only where the DNA matches it firmly. Only part of the rows carry a size: once, few, many, or a class if the clone is expanded.

clone size: -
J gene: TRBJ2-1
V gene: TRBV9
D gene: TRBD2
CDR3 DNA: TGTGCCAGCAGCGTAGGGGCTAGCGGGATCAATGAGCAGTTCTTC
CDR3 protein: CASSVGASGINEQFF

clone size: -
J gene: TRBJ1-4
V gene: TRBV18
D gene: -
CDR3 DNA: TGTGCCAGCTCACCTAGTGGAGATGAAAAACTGTTTTTT
CDR3 protein: CASSPSGDEKLFF

clone size: -
J gene: TRBJ1-1
V gene: TRBV10-2
D gene: TRBD1
CDR3 DNA: TGCGCCAGCATCTTTCCACCGGGACAGCTTTCCAACACTGAAGCTTTCTTT
CDR3 protein: CASIFPPGQLSNTEAFF

clone size: -
J gene: TRBJ1-5
V gene: TRBV2
D gene: TRBD1
CDR3 DNA: TGTGCCAGCAGTGGGACAGGGGGCATAGATCAGCCCCAGCATTTT
CDR3 protein: CASSGTGGIDQPQHF

clone size: -
J gene: TRBJ2-7
V gene: TRBV9
D gene: TRBD1
CDR3 DNA: TGTGCCAGCAGCGCTTCAGGGGGTGCGTACGAGCAGTACTTC
CDR3 protein: CASSASGGAYEQYF

clone size: once
J gene: TRBJ1-5
V gene: TRBV7-2
D gene: -
CDR3 DNA: TGTGCCAGCAGCTTAGTTGGAGGGTTCCAGCCCCAGCATTTT
CDR3 protein: CASSLVGGFQPQHF

clone size: -
J gene: TRBJ1-2
V gene: TRBV18
D gene: -
CDR3 DNA: TGTGCCAGCTCACCGCAAAGGGGACTCTCCTTC
CDR3 protein: CASSPQRGLSF

clone size: once
J gene: TRBJ2-1
V gene: TRBV7-8
D gene: TRBD2
CDR3 DNA: TGTGCCAGCTCCATTAGTATGTGGTCGGGAGGGACTGAGCAGTTCTTC
CDR3 protein: CASSISMWSGGTEQFF

clone size: -
J gene: TRBJ1-1
V gene: TRBV30
D gene: -
CDR3 DNA: TGTGCCTGGAGTGTTAAGACCCCCGGAGAGAACACTGAAGCTTTCTTT
CDR3 protein: CAWSVKTPGENTEAFF

clone size: -
J gene: TRBJ2-2
V gene: TRBV7-2
D gene: TRBD2
CDR3 DNA: TGTGCCAGCAGCTTTTCCGGGACTAGCGGGGTTGGCGGGGAGCTGTTTTTT
CDR3 protein: CASSFSGTSGVGGELFF

clone size: -
J gene: TRBJ1-3
V gene: TRBV29-1
D gene: -
CDR3 DNA: TGCAGCGTTACAGCAGGCTCTGGAAACACCATATATTTT
CDR3 protein: CSVTAGSGNTIYF

clone size: -
J gene: TRBJ2-7
V gene: TRBV29-1
D gene: TRBD2
CDR3 DNA: TGCAGCGTCGCCGGGACTAGCGGCAATACCTACGAGCAGTACTTC
CDR3 protein: CSVAGTSGNTYEQYF

clone size: -
J gene: TRBJ2-3
V gene: TRBV15
D gene: TRBD2
CDR3 DNA: TGTGCCACCAGCAGAGATCGAGTAGCGGGAGTAGTAACAGATACGCAGTATTTT
CDR3 protein: CATSRDRVAGVVTDTQYF

clone size: -
J gene: TRBJ2-1
V gene: TRBV13
D gene: -
CDR3 DNA: TGTGCCAGCAGCTTAGGCTCAGTTTCTTACAATGAGCAGTTCTTC
CDR3 protein: CASSLGSVSYNEQFF

clone size: -
J gene: TRBJ1-1
V gene: TRBV2
D gene: -
CDR3 DNA: TGTGCCAGCAGTCTTTGGGAGGGGACTGAAGCTTTCTTT
CDR3 protein: CASSLWEGTEAFF

clone size: -
J gene: TRBJ2-2
V gene: TRBV9
D gene: -
CDR3 DNA: TGTGCCAGCAGCGTCCTTCGAGCGGCCGGGGAGCTGTTTTTT
CDR3 protein: CASSVLRAAGELFF

clone size: -
J gene: TRBJ2-7
V gene: TRBV10-3
D gene: -
CDR3 DNA: TGTGCCATCAGTGAGGTAGTTTCCTACGAGCAGTACTTC
CDR3 protein: CAISEVVSYEQYF

clone size: -
J gene: TRBJ1-1
V gene: TRBV6-5
D gene: TRBD1
CDR3 DNA: TGTGCCAGCGCGGACAGGGCAATGAACACTGAAGCTTTCTTT
CDR3 protein: CASADRAMNTEAFF

clone size: -
J gene: TRBJ2-5
V gene: TRBV6-2/TRBV6-3
D gene: TRBD2
CDR3 DNA: TGTGCCAGCAGCCCGGGACTAGCGGGAGGGGGTGAGACCCAGTACTTC
CDR3 protein: CASSPGLAGGGETQYF

clone size: -
J gene: TRBJ2-1
V gene: TRBV29-1
D gene: -
CDR3 DNA: TGCAGCGTTGTTGTCAGGGCGAATGAGCAGTTCTTC
CDR3 protein: CSVVVRANEQFF

clone size: -
J gene: TRBJ2-7
V gene: TRBV27
D gene: TRBD1
CDR3 DNA: TGTGCCAGCAGCACCGACAGGGTACCCTCCTACGAGCAGTACTTC
CDR3 protein: CASSTDRVPSYEQYF

clone size: -
J gene: TRBJ1-2
V gene: TRBV6-2/TRBV6-3
D gene: -
CDR3 DNA: TGTGCCAGCAGTTACGGCGGGGCGGGCTATGGCTACACCTTC
CDR3 protein: CASSYGGAGYGYTF

clone size: -
J gene: TRBJ2-7
V gene: TRBV9
D gene: TRBD1
CDR3 DNA: TGTGCCAGCAGCGTAAATTGGGACAGGGGGTTCGAGCAGTACTTC
CDR3 protein: CASSVNWDRGFEQYF

clone size: few
J gene: TRBJ1-5
V gene: TRBV5-1
D gene: -
CDR3 DNA: TGCGCCAGCAGCTTAACAGACCGGGGTCAGCCCCAGCATTTT
CDR3 protein: CASSLTDRGQPQHF

clone size: -
J gene: TRBJ1-2
V gene: TRBV4-3
D gene: -
CDR3 DNA: TGCGCCAGCAGCCAAGACGGGGTCTGGGGCTACACCTTC
CDR3 protein: CASSQDGVWGYTF

clone size: once
J gene: TRBJ2-3
V gene: TRBV11-3
D gene: TRBD2
CDR3 DNA: TGTGCCAGCAGCATAGGGACTAGCGGGACAGATACGCAGTATTTT
CDR3 protein: CASSIGTSGTDTQYF

clone size: -
J gene: TRBJ2-7
V gene: TRBV27
D gene: -
CDR3 DNA: TGTGCCAGCAGTGCGCCCCGGGACTCCTACGAGCAGTACTTC
CDR3 protein: CASSAPRDSYEQYF

clone size: -
J gene: TRBJ1-6
V gene: TRBV19
D gene: -
CDR3 DNA: TGTGCCAGTAAATCCCTTGCGGAACCCCTCCACTTT
CDR3 protein: CASKSLAEPLHF

clone size: -
J gene: TRBJ2-7
V gene: TRBV7-9
D gene: TRBD2
CDR3 DNA: TGTGCCAGCAGCGCGCGGGACTGGCGGGGGGACGAGCAGTACTTC
CDR3 protein: CASSARDWRGDEQYF

clone size: few
J gene: TRBJ2-5
V gene: TRBV5-6
D gene: TRBD2
CDR3 DNA: TGTGCCAGCCAAGGACTAGCGGGAGAGTCGGCGATCGAGACCCAGTACTTC
CDR3 protein: CASQGLAGESAIETQYF

clone size: -
J gene: TRBJ1-1
V gene: TRBV6-2/TRBV6-3
D gene: -
CDR3 DNA: TGTGCCAGCAGTGAGGGTCCAAATGAAGCTTTCTTT
CDR3 protein: CASSEGPNEAFF

clone size: -
J gene: TRBJ1-1
V gene: TRBV3-1/TRBV3-2
D gene: -
CDR3 DNA: TGTGCCAGCACCCCCGGGGGGGCTGCTGAAGCTTTCTTT
CDR3 protein: CASTPGGAAEAFF